This T cell receptor beta chain is from a study of glioma-infiltrating T cells. For this clonotype: This beta chain is a stray read from a library made for alpha chains; its abundance is not meaningful.

Germline-derived CDR1 and CDR2 are MNHNS and SASEGT. V lost 0 bases and J lost 3, with 7 bases in between. This CDR3 has 14 amino acids. TCR alpha and beta CDR3 regions were amplified from RNA using iRepertoire nested multiplex PCR. TCRdb re-derived calls from the multiplex PCR reads in MiXCR, one entry per CDR3 protein. The table includes 3,500 to 4,000 distinct CDR3 sequences, 92% detected once. Sample: glioma tissue, nonneoplastic brain tissue, or PBMCs (not recorded which). The chain recombines TRBV6-1 with TRBJ2-3; D gene ambiguous. The clonotype was recovered from a human donor with low-grade glioma or glioblastoma, undergoing nonglioma brain surgery, or in good health (not recorded which). CDR3 sequence (DNA): TGTGCCAGCAGTGAAGCCCTGGAAACAGATACGCAGTATTTT. Translated, it gives CASSEALETDTQYF.